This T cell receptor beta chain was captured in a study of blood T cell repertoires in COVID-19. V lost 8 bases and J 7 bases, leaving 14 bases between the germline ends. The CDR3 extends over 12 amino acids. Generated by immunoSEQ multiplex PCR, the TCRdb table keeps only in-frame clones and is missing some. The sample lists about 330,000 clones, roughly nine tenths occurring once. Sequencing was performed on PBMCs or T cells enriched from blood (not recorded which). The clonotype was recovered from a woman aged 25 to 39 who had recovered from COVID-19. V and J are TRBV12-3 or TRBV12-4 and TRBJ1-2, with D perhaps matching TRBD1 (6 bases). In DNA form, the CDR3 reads TGTGCCAGCCTACAGGGTTCGCGTGGCTACACCTTC. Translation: CASLQGSRGYTF.